This is a list of T cell receptor beta chains from one sample in a study of beta chain features in type 1 diabetes. Profiled with immunoSEQ multiplex PCR; TCRdb holds only in-frame clones, not every one. The sample holds hundreds of thousands of clones, 14% to 15% seen once. The sample comprised naive CD4+ T cells from blood. These receptors all come from a man between 18 and 29 years old with type 1 diabetes. The CDR3 runs from the conserved cysteine through the conserved F or W. D genes are given only for firm matches. Some rows mark clone size as missing; the rest say once, few, many or name a class of expanded clone.

few	TRBD1	TRBV6-5	TRBJ1-2	TGTGCCAGCAGTCCGACAGGGGGCTTCTATGGCTACACCTTC	CASSPTGGFYGYTF
few	.	TRBV9	TRBJ1-5	TGTGCCAGCAGCGCGACTTCTTTTAGCAATCAGCCCCAGCATTTT	CASSATSFSNQPQHF
.	TRBD1	TRBV28	TRBJ1-1	TGTGCCAGCAGTTTATCAGACAGGGATACTGAAGCTTTCTTT	CASSLSDRDTEAFF
few	TRBD1	TRBV30	TRBJ1-2	TGTGCCTGGAGTGTGAACAGGGGGTCGAATGGCTACACCTTC	CAWSVNRGSNGYTF
few	TRBD2	TRBV11-3	TRBJ2-1	TGTGCCAGCAGCTTAGGTCTAGCGGGAGGGTACAATGAGCAGTTCTTC	CASSLGLAGGYNEQFF
few	TRBD1	TRBV10-3	TRBJ2-5	TGTGCCATCAGTGAGGGACAGGGGAAAGAGACCCAGTACTTC	CAISEGQGKETQYF
few	.	TRBV6-1	TRBJ2-2	TGTGCCAGCCAGAACACCGGGGAGCTGTTTTTT	CASQNTGELFF
few	TRBD2	TRBV28	TRBJ2-1	TGTGCCAGCAGACATCCCGGTAATAGCGGGAGGGACGAGCAGTTCTTC	CASRHPGNSGRDEQFF
few	TRBD1	TRBV11-2	TRBJ2-3	TGTGCCAGCAGTTTTAGACACCGGGACAGGGCAACAGATACGCAGTATTTT	CASSFRHRDRATDTQYF
.	TRBD1	TRBV28	TRBJ1-1	TGTGCCAGCAGTTTAACAGGGGTCGGTGAAGCTTTCTTT	CASSLTGVGEAFF
.	TRBD2	TRBV2	TRBJ2-7	TGTGCCAGCAGTGATTTAGCGGGGGCCCCCTACGAGCAGTACTTC	CASSDLAGAPYEQYF
.	.	TRBV5-4	TRBJ2-7	TGTGCCAGCAGCTTGAGAGGATCCCCGTACGAGCAGTACTTC	CASSLRGSPYEQYF
.	.	TRBV7-9	TRBJ1-6	TGTGCCAGCAGCGAAGCGGGCTTTCGGAATTCACCCCTCCACTTT	CASSEAGFRNSPLHF
.	.	TRBV5-6	TRBJ2-1	TGTGCCAGCAGCCTGCCAGGGGAGAATGAGCAGTTCTTC	CASSLPGENEQFF
.	.	TRBV30	TRBJ2-3	TGTGCCTGGGGAGCGGCTCGGGATACGCAGTATTTT	CAWGAARDTQYF
.	.	TRBV19	TRBJ2-1	TGTGCCAGTAGTATAGGAAACCAGGGGAATGAGCAGTTCTTC	CASSIGNQGNEQFF
.	TRBD2	TRBV4-2	TRBJ2-7	TGTGCCAGCAGCCAAGCTGGTACTAGCGGGAATAGCGAGCAGTACTTC	CASSQAGTSGNSEQYF
few	TRBD1	TRBV5-1	TRBJ1-1	TGCGCCAGCAGCCGGAGGACAGGGGGCGGGAGCACTGAAGCTTTCTTT	CASSRRTGGGSTEAFF
few	.	TRBV9	TRBJ2-1	TGTGCCAGCAGCGCCCTCGGGGATGAGCAGTTCTTC	CASSALGDEQFF
few	TRBD1	TRBV18	TRBJ1-1	TGTGCCAGCTCAGGGGACAGGGGGACTGAAGCTTTCTTT	CASSGDRGTEAFF
few	.	TRBV28	TRBJ2-7	TGTGCCAGCAGTTTACCGTCTCGGCGGTCTTTCTGGGAGCAGTACTTC	CASSLPSRRSFWEQYF
.	.	TRBV5-1	TRBJ2-6	TGCGCCAGCAGCCTTGCTGGGGCCAACGTCCTGACTTTC	CASSLAGANVLTF
few	TRBD1	TRBV7-9	TRBJ2-7	TGTGCCAGCATCCCGGACAGGGGGGGCGAGCAGTACTTC	CASIPDRGGEQYF
few	.	TRBV9	TRBJ1-5	TGTGCCAGCAGCGGGGGGCTATGGGGGCCCCAGCATTTT	CASSGGLWGPQHF
.	.	TRBV9	TRBJ2-1	TGTGCCAGCAGCGTAGCCGGGGACTCCTACAATGAGCAGTTCTTC	CASSVAGDSYNEQFF
.	.	TRBV9	TRBJ2-1	TGTGCCAGCAGTTCCCTAGCTCCGAGGGAAAGCGTTGAGCAGTTCTTC	CASSSLAPRESVEQFF
.	.	TRBV18	TRBJ2-5	TGTGCCAGCTCACCGTTCTCACAGGGATCTCCAGAGACCCAGTACTTC	CASSPFSQGSPETQYF
.	TRBD2	TRBV7-2	TRBJ2-7	TGTGCCAGCAGCTTTTTCGCGGGAGGTGGCGAGCAGTACTTC	CASSFFAGGGEQYF
.	TRBD1	TRBV9	TRBJ2-7	TGTGCCAGCAGCGAAGGGACAGGGGTATACGAGCAGTACTTC	CASSEGTGVYEQYF
.	TRBD2	TRBV28	TRBJ2-7	TGTGCCAGCAGCCCCTATAGCGGGAGTCGGTACGAGCAGTACTTC	CASSPYSGSRYEQYF
few	.	TRBV5-6	TRBJ2-7	TGTGCCAGCAGCGTAACAGGCTCCTACGAGCAGTACTTC	CASSVTGSYEQYF
.	.	TRBV7-9	TRBJ1-4	TGTGCCAGCAGCCCCGGAATCGGGTATAATGAAAAACTGTTTTTT	CASSPGIGYNEKLFF
.	TRBD1	TRBV28	TRBJ2-7	TGTGCCAGCAGTTTGGCGGGACAGGGTGAGGACGAGCAGTACTTC	CASSLAGQGEDEQYF
.	TRBD2	TRBV4-1	TRBJ2-1	TGCGCCAGCAGCCAAGGAGGGACTAGCGGGCGATACAATGAGCAGTTCTTC	CASSQGGTSGRYNEQFF
.	.	TRBV7-6	TRBJ2-5	TGTGCCAGCAGCTTAAGGGGCCTCCAAGAGACCCAGTACTTC	CASSLRGLQETQYF
.	TRBD2	TRBV2	TRBJ2-1	TGTGCCAGCAGGGAAACTAGCGGGGGATCCTACAATGAGCAGTTCTTC	CASRETSGGSYNEQFF
once	.	TRBV18	TRBJ1-3	TGTGCCAGCTCACCCGACCGACAGGTCGCTGGAAACACCATATATTTT	CASSPDRQVAGNTIYF
.	TRBD1	TRBV2	TRBJ1-1	TGTGCCAGCAGTCCCCAGGGGGGTGACACTGAAGCTTTCTTT	CASSPQGGDTEAFF
few	.	TRBV10-3	TRBJ2-3	TGTGCCATCAGTGACACAGGGACGCAGTATTTT	CAISDTGTQYF
.	.	TRBV28	TRBJ1-2	TGTGCCAGCAGCCTGAACTATGGCTACACCTTC	CASSLNYGYTF
.	TRBD1	TRBV6-1	TRBJ2-5	TGTGCCAGCAGACCGGGGACAGAAGAGACCCAGTACTTC	CASRPGTEETQYF
few	.	TRBV28	TRBJ2-2	TGTGCCAGCAGTTTTGGTACAACCGGGGAGCTGTTTTTT	CASSFGTTGELFF
.	TRBD2	TRBV4-2	TRBJ2-7	TGTGCCAGCAGCCAAGATCTCGCGGGGGGCATCGAGCAGTACTTC	CASSQDLAGGIEQYF
few	TRBD1	TRBV18	TRBJ1-1	TGTGCCAGCTCACCCCGGACAGGGACGACTGAAGCTTTCTTT	CASSPRTGTTEAFF
few	TRBD2	TRBV4-2	TRBJ2-5	TGTGCCAGCAGCCAAGATCTAGGACTAGCGTCGCGGGAGACCCAGTACTTC	CASSQDLGLASRETQYF
few	.	TRBV5-4	TRBJ2-1	TGTGCCAGCAGCTTGTCGTCAGTTGAGCAGTTCTTC	CASSLSSVEQFF
.	.	TRBV4-1	TRBJ2-7	TGCGCCAGCAGCCAAGACTTGAGAGGCGTCGACGAGCAGTACTTC	CASSQDLRGVDEQYF
.	TRBD1	TRBV10-2	TRBJ2-2	TGCGCCAGAGGACAGGGCTACACCGGGGAGCTGTTTTTT	CARGQGYTGELFF
.	.	TRBV15	TRBJ2-5	TGTGCCACCAGCAGAGATCCTAAGAGTGTGGAGACCCAGTACTTC	CATSRDPKSVETQYF
.	.	TRBV28	TRBJ1-2	TGTGCCAGCCGTAGGGGAAACTATGGCTACACCTTC	CASRRGNYGYTF
few	.	TRBV29-1	TRBJ1-2	TGCAGCGTTGGAGGGCAGGCCTATGGCTACACCTTC	CSVGGQAYGYTF
few	TRBD1	TRBV30	TRBJ2-7	TGTGCCTGGAGCTTGGCCGGGACAGTCTCCTACGAGCAGTACTTC	CAWSLAGTVSYEQYF
few	.	TRBV30	TRBJ1-4	TGTGCCTGGAGTGTAACTGTTGAGGGCGAAAAACTGTTTTTT	CAWSVTVEGEKLFF
.	TRBD1	TRBV28	TRBJ2-7	TGTGCCAGCAGACAGACAGGGTTCGAGCAGTACTTC	CASRQTGFEQYF
.	TRBD1	TRBV7-2	TRBJ2-7	TGTGCCAGCAGCGGACCGGCAGGGGGTACAACAGCCCTAACCTACGAGCAGTACTTC	CASSGPAGGTTALTYEQYF